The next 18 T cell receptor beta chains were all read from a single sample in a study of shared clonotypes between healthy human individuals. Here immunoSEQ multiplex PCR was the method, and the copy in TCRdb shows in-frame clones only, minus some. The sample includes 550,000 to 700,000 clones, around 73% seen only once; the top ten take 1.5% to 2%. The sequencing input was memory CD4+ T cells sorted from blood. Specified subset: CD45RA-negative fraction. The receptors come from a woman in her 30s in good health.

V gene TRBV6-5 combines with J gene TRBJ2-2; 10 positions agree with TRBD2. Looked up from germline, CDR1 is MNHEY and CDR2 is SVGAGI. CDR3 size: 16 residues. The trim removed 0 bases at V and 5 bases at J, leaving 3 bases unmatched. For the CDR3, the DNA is TGTGCCAGCAGTTACTCGATACTAGCGGGAACCGGGGAGCTGTTTTTT. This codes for CASSYSILAGTGELFF.

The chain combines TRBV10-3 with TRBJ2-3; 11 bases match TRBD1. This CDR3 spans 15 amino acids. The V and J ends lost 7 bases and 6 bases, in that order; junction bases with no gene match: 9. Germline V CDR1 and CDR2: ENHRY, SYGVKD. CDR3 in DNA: TGTGCCATCACTCGGACAGGGGGCGAGGGGGATACGCAGTATTTT. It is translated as CAITRTGGEGDTQYF.

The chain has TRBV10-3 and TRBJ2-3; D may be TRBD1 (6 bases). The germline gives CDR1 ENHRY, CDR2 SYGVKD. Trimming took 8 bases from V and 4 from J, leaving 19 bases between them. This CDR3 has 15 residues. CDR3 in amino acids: CAIGPQGLGADTQYF. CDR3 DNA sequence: TGTGCCATCGGGCCCCAGGGGCTCGGCGCAGATACGCAGTATTTT.

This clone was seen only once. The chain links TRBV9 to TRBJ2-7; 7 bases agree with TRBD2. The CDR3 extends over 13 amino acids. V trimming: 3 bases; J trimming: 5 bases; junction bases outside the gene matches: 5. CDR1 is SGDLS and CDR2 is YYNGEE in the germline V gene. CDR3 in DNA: TGTGCCAGCAGCGGCGGGAGTAGGAACGAGCAGTACTTC. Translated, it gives CASSGGSRNEQYF.

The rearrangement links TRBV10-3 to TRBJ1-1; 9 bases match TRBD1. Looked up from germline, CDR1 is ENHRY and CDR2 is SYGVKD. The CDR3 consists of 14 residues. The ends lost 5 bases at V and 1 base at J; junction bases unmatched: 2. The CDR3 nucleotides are TGTGCCATCAGTCGGGGACAGGGGAACACTGAAGCTTTCTTT. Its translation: CAISRGQGNTEAFF.

The DNA for the CDR3 is TGTGCCACCGGGACAGGGGCGTGGGGCACTGAAGCTTTCTTT. Its protein product is CATGTGAWGTEAFF. The V call is TRBV6-1, the J call TRBJ1-1, with 10 bases that match TRBD1. Germline V gene sequence: CDR1 MNHNS, CDR2 SASEGT. The length of the CDR3 is 14 residues. V trimming: 10 bases; J trimming: 4 bases; junction bases outside the gene matches: 9.

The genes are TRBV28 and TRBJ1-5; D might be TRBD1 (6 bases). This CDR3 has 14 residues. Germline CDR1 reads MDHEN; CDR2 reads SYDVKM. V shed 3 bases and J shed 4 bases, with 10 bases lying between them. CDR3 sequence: CASSFGGWNQPQHF. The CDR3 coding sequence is TGTGCCAGCAGTTTCGGGGGCTGGAATCAGCCCCAGCATTTT.

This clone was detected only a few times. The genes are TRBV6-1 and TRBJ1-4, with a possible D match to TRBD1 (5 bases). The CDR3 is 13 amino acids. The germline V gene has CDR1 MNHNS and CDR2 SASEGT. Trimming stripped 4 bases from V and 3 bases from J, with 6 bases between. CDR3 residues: CASSAGPNEKLFF. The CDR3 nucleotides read TGTGCCAGCAGTGCAGGGCCTAATGAAAAACTGTTTTTT.

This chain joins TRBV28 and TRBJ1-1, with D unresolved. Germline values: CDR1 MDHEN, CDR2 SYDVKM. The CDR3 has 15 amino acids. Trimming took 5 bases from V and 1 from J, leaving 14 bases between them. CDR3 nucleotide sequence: TGTGCCAGCAGTCGCCATGGGGTAACGAACACTGAAGCTTTCTTT. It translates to CASSRHGVTNTEAFF.

The CDR3 protein is CASSLVQGVNTEAFF. CDR3 DNA: TGTGCCAGCAGCTTGGTACAGGGGGTGAACACTGAAGCTTTCTTT. The J gene is TRBJ1-1, the V gene TRBV5-4; 8 bases match TRBD1. The CDR3 sequence is 15 residues long. The V segment lost 0 bases and the J segment 0 bases; nucleotides outside the gene matches: 1. In germline, CDR1 is SGHNT, CDR2 YYREEE (reference sequence).

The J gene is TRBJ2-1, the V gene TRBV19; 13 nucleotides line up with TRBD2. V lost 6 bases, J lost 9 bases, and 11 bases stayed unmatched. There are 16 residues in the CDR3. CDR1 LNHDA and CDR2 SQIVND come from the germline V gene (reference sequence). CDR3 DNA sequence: TGTGCCAGTAGATCCCCACTAGCGGGAGGGCAGGGTGAGCAGTTCTTC. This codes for CASRSPLAGGQGEQFF. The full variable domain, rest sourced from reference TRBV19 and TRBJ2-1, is DGGITQSPKYLFRKEGQNVTLSCEQNLNHDAMYWYRQDPGQGLRLIYYSQIVNDFQKGDIAEGYSVSREKKESFPLTVTSAQKNPTAFYLCASRSPLAGGQGEQFFGPGTRLTVL.

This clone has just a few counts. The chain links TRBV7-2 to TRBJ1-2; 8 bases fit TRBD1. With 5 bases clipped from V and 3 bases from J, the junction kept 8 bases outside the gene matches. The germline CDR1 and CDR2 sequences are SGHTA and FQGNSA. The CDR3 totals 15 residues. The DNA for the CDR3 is TGTGCCAGCAGCCCCGGACAGGGAGGCTACTATGGCTACACCTTC. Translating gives CASSPGQGGYYGYTF.

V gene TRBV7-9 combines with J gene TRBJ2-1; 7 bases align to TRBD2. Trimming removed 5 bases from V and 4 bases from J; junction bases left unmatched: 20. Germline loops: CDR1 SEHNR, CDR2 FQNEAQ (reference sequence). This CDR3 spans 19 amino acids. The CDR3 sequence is CASSHGRANRDGFYNEQFF. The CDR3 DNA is TGTGCCAGCAGCCATGGGAGGGCAAACCGGGACGGATTTTACAATGAGCAGTTCTTC.

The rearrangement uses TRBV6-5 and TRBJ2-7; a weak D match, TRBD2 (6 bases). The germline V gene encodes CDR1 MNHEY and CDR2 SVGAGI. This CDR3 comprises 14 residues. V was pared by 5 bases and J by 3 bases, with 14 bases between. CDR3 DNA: TGTGCCAGCAGTCGTGTAGGAGGGGACTACGAGCAGTACTTC. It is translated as CASSRVGGDYEQYF.

CDR3 protein: CASSQGLNTEAFF. CDR3 in DNA: TGTGCCAGCAGTCAGGGGTTGAACACTGAAGCTTTCTTT. The chain recombines TRBV28 with TRBJ1-1; D may be TRBD1 (6 bases). The V and J ends lost 5 bases and 0 bases respectively, with 7 bases between them. The CDR3 sequence is 13 residues long. Germline values: CDR1 MDHEN, CDR2 SYDVKM.

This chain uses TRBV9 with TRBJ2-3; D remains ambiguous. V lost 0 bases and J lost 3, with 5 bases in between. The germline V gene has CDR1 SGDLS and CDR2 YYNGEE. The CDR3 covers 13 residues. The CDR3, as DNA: TGTGCCAGCAGCGTAGCCCAAACAGATACGCAGTATTTT. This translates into CASSVAQTDTQYF.

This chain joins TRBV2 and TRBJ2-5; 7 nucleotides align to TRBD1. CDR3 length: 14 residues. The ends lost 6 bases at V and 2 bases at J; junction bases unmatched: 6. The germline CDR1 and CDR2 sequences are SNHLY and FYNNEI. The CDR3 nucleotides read TGTGCCAGCAGCATACAGACAGGGCAAGAGACCCAGTACTTC. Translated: CASSIQTGQETQYF.

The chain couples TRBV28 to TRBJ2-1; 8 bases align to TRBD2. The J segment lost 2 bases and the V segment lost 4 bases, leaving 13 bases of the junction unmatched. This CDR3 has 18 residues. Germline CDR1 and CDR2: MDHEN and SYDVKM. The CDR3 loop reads CASSSPVLRGRPYNEQFF. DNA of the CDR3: TGTGCCAGCAGTTCCCCCGTGTTACGCGGGAGGCCCTACAATGAGCAGTTCTTC.